The 12 T cell receptor beta chains reported below all come from one sample, sequenced in a study of blood T cell repertoires in COVID-19. Using immunoSEQ multiplex PCR, the repertoire was profiled, and TCRdb retains in-frame clones only, with some absent. The table records 150,000 or so clones, roughly 80% of them present only once. The source material was PBMCs or T cells enriched from blood (not recorded which). These receptors all come from a woman aged 45-59 years who had recovered from COVID-19.

The chain joins TRBV5-1 to TRBJ2-3, with 9 bases fitting TRBD1. The CDR3 covers 16 residues. V lost 4 bases, J lost 3 bases, and 9 bases stayed unmatched. The germline V gene encodes CDR1 SGHRS and CDR2 YFSETQ. CDR3 protein: CASSPTPTGGTDTQYF. The CDR3 nucleotides read TGCGCCAGCAGCCCCACTCCGACAGGGGGGACAGATACGCAGTATTTT.

The gene calls are TRBV18 and TRBJ2-6, with D tentatively TRBD1 (6 bases). CDR1 and CDR2 (germline): KGHSH, LQKENI. The CDR3 consists of 15 residues. Trimming took off 3 bases at V and 1 base at J, with 7 bases between the two ends. The DNA for the CDR3 is TGTGCCAGCTCACCTACAGGGTCTGGGGCCAACGTCCTGACTTTC. Amino acids: CASSPTGSGANVLTF.

The V and J genes are TRBV6-1 and TRBJ1-1; TRBD1 aligns across 8 bases. Per germline, CDR1 MNHNS and CDR2 SASEGT. V trimming: 5 bases; J trimming: 5 bases; junction bases outside the gene matches: 10. The CDR3 covers 15 residues. CDR3 region: CASSFTQGARTEAFF. Written as DNA, the CDR3 is TGTGCCAGCAGTTTCACCCAGGGGGCTCGAACTGAAGCTTTCTTT.

This chain links TRBV3-1 (or the pseudogene TRBV3-2) with TRBJ2-1, with D perhaps TRBD2 (5 bases). CDR1 and CDR2 (germline): LGHDT, YNNKEL (reference sequence). Between the trimmed V and J ends, which lost 10 bases and 8 bases, there was a span of 18 bases. CDR3 length: 13 amino acids. The CDR3 protein is CATGRTGVDEQFF. For the CDR3, the DNA is TGTGCCACCGGGCGGACTGGGGTCGATGAGCAGTTCTTC.

The chain employs TRBV5-4 and TRBJ1-6; D is possibly TRBD1 (6 bases). Germline V CDR1 and CDR2: SGHNT, YYREEE (reference sequence). Trimming took 4 bases from V and 8 from J, leaving 10 bases between them. This CDR3 region has 13 residues. The CDR3 protein is CASSGGADSPLHF. CDR3 nucleotide sequence: TGTGCCAGCAGCGGGGGGGCTGATTCACCCCTCCACTTT.

This chain uses TRBV30 with TRBJ2-5, with TRBD2 identical over 7 bases. Germline CDR1 is GTSNPN and CDR2 is SVGIG (reference sequence). V lost 0 bases to trimming and J lost 5 bases; unmatched junction nucleotides: 18. CDR3 size: 18 residues. The CDR3 spells CAWSVPLPRTQAGETQYF. The CDR3 DNA is TGTGCCTGGAGTGTACCCCTTCCGAGGACACAAGCGGGGGAGACCCAGTACTTC.

CDR3 nucleotides: TGTGCCAGCAGTAGGGACAGGGGTCGGTCACCCCTCCACTTT. Translating gives CASSRDRGRSPLHF. This chain links TRBV6-5 with TRBJ1-6, with TRBD1 identical over 10 bases. V was pared by 5 bases and J by 10 bases, with 5 bases of the junction left unmatched. The CDR3 length is 14 residues. Germline V CDR1 and CDR2: MNHEY, SVGAGI.

A single count supports this clone. The chain employs TRBV27 and TRBJ1-6; weak D call: TRBD1 (5 bases). CDR3 size: 15 residues. V lost 5 bases to trimming and J lost 9 bases, with 17 bases between them. Germline values: CDR1 MNHEY, CDR2 SMNVEV (reference sequence). The CDR3 protein is CASSGGAGTGSPLHF. The CDR3 DNA reads TGTGCCAGCAGTGGAGGGGCGGGGACGGGTTCACCCCTCCACTTT.

The genes are TRBV19 and TRBJ1-2, with a weak D call TRBD1 (5 bases). The CDR3 loop spans 13 amino acids. Per germline, CDR1 LNHDA and CDR2 SQIVND (reference sequence). Trimming took off 2 bases at V and 2 bases at J, with 6 bases between the two ends. CDR3 DNA sequence: TGTGCCAGTAGTATAAAGGGGAACTATGGCTACACCTTC. Protein: CASSIKGNYGYTF.

V usage is TRBV19 and J usage is TRBJ2-3, with 11 nucleotides matching TRBD2. Germline CDR1 LNHDA, CDR2 SQIVND (reference sequence). The CDR3 contains 16 residues. V lost 4 bases to trimming and J lost 1 base; unmatched junction nucleotides: 4. CDR3 in DNA: TGTGCCAGTAGTAGGGCACTAGCGGGGGGCACAGATACGCAGTATTTT. Residues: CASSRALAGGTDTQYF.

This clone came up a few times. The chain carries TRBV11-2 and TRBJ2-7; maybe TRBD1 (6 bases). CDR1 is SGHAT and CDR2 is FQNNGV in the germline V gene. This CDR3 comprises 13 residues. The CDR3 region has the DNA TGTGCCAGCAGCCTTGACCCTCAGGGGTTACCCTTAGTT. It is translated as CASSLDPQGLPLV.

Points on this clone: Other DNA sequences in the same sample also yield this CDR3. The rearrangement uses TRBV18 and TRBJ2-5, with D possibly matching TRBD1 (6 bases). Germline CDR1 and CDR2: KGHSH and LQKENI. This CDR3 has 13 residues. V lost 6 bases to trimming and J lost 3 bases, with 11 bases between them. The CDR3 sequence: CASSPSGEETQYF. CDR3 nucleotide sequence: TGTGCCAGCTCGCCTTCAGGGGAAGAGACCCAGTACTTC.